This T cell receptor (beta chain) was captured by sequencing in a study of blood T cell repertoires in COVID-19. About the study: The cDNA or gDNA used as material had been derived from T cells, B-cell-depleted T cells, or PBMCs.

Cohort placement rested on clinical history that participants reported themselves. For recovered donors of Cohort 3, there were two negative PCRs, clearance, or symptom resolution. This clone is a singleton in its sample. With V trimmed by 0 bases and J by 2 bases, 1 base remained unmatched. The CDR3 loop spans 17 amino acids. In germline, CDR1 is ENHRY, CDR2 SYGVKD. The authors' processing: Reference gene primer amplification in the assay estimated nucleated cell counts. Profiled with immunoSEQ multiplex PCR; TCRdb holds only in-frame clones, not every one. V, J and clone size are taken as reported in that table, and D and trimming were inferred from the DNA itself. The sample has some 390,000 clones, 75% to 90% seen once.

This chain links TRBV10-3 with TRBJ2-1; 13 bases map to TRBD2. This receptor was identified in a man aged 30-40 years who had recovered from COVID-19. The sequenced sample was PBMCs or T cells enriched from blood (not recorded which). CDR3 bases: TGTGCCATCAGTGAGTCACTAGCGGGAGGGGCCTACAATGAGCAGTTCTTC. Translated, it gives CAISESLAGGAYNEQFF.